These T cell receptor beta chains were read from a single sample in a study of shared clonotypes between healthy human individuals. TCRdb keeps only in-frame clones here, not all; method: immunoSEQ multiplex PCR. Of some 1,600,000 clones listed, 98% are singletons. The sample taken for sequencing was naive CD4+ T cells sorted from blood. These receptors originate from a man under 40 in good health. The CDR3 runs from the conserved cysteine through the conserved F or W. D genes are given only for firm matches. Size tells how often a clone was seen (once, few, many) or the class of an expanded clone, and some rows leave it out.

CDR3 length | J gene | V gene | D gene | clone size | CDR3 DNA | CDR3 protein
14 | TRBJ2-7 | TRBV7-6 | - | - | TGTGCCAGCAGCCGAACTAATACCGCCTACGAGCAGTACTTC | CASSRTNTAYEQYF
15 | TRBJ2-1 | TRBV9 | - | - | TGTGCCAGCAGCGTAGGACCCCGTTCGTACAATGAGCAGTTCTTC | CASSVGPRSYNEQFF
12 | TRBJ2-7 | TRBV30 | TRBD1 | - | TGTGCCTGGTCGAGGGGGCATTACGAGCAGTACTTC | CAWSRGHYEQYF
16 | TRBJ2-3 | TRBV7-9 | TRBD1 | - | TGTGCCAGCAGCCCGTTGACAGGGGTGGTGACAGATACGCAGTATTTT | CASSPLTGVVTDTQYF
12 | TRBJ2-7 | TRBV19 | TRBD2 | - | TGTGCCAGTAGTATAAAGGGAGGGGTGCAGTACTTC | CASSIKGGVQYF
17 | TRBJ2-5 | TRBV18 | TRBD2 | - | TGTGCCAGCTCAGTGGGACTAGCGGGAGCCGGGGGAGAGACCCAGTACTTC | CASSVGLAGAGGETQYF
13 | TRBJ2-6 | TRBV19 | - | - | TGTGCCACTCGCGGCTCTGGGGCCAACGTCCTGACTTTC | CATRGSGANVLTF
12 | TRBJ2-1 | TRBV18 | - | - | TGTGCCACCTACAGAGGGACTAATGAGCAGTTCTTC | CATYRGTNEQFF
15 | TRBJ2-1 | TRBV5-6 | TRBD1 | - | TGTGCCAGCAGCGGCCGGGACAGCTCCTACAATGAGCAGTTCTTC | CASSGRDSSYNEQFF
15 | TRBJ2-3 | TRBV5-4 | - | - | TGTGCCAGCAGCTCAAATACAGGGTTCACAGATACGCAGTATTTT | CASSSNTGFTDTQYF
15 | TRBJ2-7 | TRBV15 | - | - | TGTGCCACCAGCAGAGGGAAGGGCCTGAACTACGAGCAGTACTTC | CATSRGKGLNYEQYF
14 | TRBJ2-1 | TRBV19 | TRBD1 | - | TGTGCCAGTGATCCCGGGACAGGGTACAATGAGCAGTTCTTC | CASDPGTGYNEQFF
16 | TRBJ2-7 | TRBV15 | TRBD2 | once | TGTGCCACCATTGACTTAGGGACTAGCGGGAGCTACGAGCAGTACTTC | CATIDLGTSGSYEQYF
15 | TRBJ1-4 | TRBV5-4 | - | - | TGTGCCAGCAGCTTGGAGGGAGGGGGTAATGAAAAACTGTTTTTT | CASSLEGGGNEKLFF
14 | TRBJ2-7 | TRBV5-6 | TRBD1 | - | TGTGCCAGCAGCCTCGGGACAGAAATCTACGAGCAGTACTTC | CASSLGTEIYEQYF
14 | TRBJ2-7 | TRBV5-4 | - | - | TGTGCCAGCAGCCCCAGCCGGGAGACCTACGAGCAGTACTTC | CASSPSRETYEQYF
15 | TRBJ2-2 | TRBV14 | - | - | TGTGCCAGCAGCCAAGATTGGAGGAACACCGGGGAGCTGTTTTTT | CASSQDWRNTGELFF
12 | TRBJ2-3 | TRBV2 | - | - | TGTGCCAGCTCTAGGATCACAGATACGCAGTATTTT | CASSRITDTQYF
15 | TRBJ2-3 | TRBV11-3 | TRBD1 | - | TGTGCCAGCAGTTCAGGACAGGGAAGATCAGATACGCAGTATTTT | CASSSGQGRSDTQYF
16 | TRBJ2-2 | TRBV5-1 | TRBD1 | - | TGCGCCAGCAGCCCTCACGGACAGGGTGGCGGCGGGGAGCTGTTTTTT | CASSPHGQGGGGELFF
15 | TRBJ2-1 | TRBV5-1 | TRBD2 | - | TGCGCCAGCAGCCCCGGGACTAGCCCCTACAATGAGCAGTTCTTC | CASSPGTSPYNEQFF
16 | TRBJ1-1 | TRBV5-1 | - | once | TGCGCCAGCAGCTTGGACCCGACAGGCCTGAGGCCTGAAGCTTTCTTT | CASSLDPTGLRPEAFF
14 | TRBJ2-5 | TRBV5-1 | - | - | TGCGCCAGCAGCTCCTGGACAGACCAAGAGACCCAGTACTTC | CASSSWTDQETQYF
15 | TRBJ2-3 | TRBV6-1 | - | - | TGTGCCAGCAGTGAGGGAAGTGCCAGCACAGATACGCAGTATTTT | CASSEGSASTDTQYF
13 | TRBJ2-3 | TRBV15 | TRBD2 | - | TGTGCCACCGGACTAGCGGGAAGTGATACGCAGTATTTT | CATGLAGSDTQYF
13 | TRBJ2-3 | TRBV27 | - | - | TGTGCCAGCAGTTTTCTGCTCGCAGATACGCAGTATTTT | CASSFLLADTQYF
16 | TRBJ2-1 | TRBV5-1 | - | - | TGCGCCAGCAGCTTTGCTGCTGGAGCGAAGTACAATGAGCAGTTCTTC | CASSFAAGAKYNEQFF
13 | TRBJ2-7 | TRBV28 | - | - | TGTGCCAGCGCCCACAGGGTGCCCAACGAGCAGTACTTC | CASAHRVPNEQYF
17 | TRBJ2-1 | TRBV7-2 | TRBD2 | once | TGTGCCAGCAGCTTAGGGAGAGCGGGAGGGCCGTTCAATGAGCAGTTCTTC | CASSLGRAGGPFNEQFF
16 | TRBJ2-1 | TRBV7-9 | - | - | TGTGCCAGCAGCTTTTTAGGGGGGAACGACTACAATGAGCAGTTCTTC | CASSFLGGNDYNEQFF
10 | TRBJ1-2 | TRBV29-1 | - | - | TGCAGCGTTGAAGATGGCGGCTACACCTTC | CSVEDGGYTF
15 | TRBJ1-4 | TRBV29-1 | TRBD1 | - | TGCAGCGTTGGATTGATGGGACAGTCGGATGAAAAACTGTTTTTT | CSVGLMGQSDEKLFF
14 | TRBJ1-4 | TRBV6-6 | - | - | TGTGCCAGCAGTAAGGCGGCTTCGGGGGTCCAACTGTTTTTT | CASSKAASGVQLFF
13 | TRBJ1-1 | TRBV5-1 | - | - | TGCGCCAGCAGCTTGGGAAAGAACACTGAAGCTTTCTTT | CASSLGKNTEAFF
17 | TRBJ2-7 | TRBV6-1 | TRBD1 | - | TGTGCCAGCAGTGAACTCCGAACGGGACAGGGACCCTACGAGCAGTACTTC | CASSELRTGQGPYEQYF
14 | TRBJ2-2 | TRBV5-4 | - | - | TGTGCCAGCAGCGTGGAATCGAACACCGGGGAGCTGTTTTTT | CASSVESNTGELFF
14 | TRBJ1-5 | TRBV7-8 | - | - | TGTGCCAACGGCAATCGGAATAGCAATCAGCCCCAGCATTTT | CANGNRNSNQPQHF